These T cell receptor beta chains were read from a single sample in a study of metastatic and nonmetastatic thyroid tumors. TCRdb recomputed clones from the PCR reads via MiXCR. Here the sample spans roughly 30,000 clones, around 20% being singletons. Material for sequencing was blood. Source of these receptors: a female donor with papillary thyroid cancer or a benign thyroid nodule (not recorded which). Some clones in this sample may be carry-over from other donors' samples. CDR3s include the opening cysteine and the closing phenylalanine or tryptophan.

J | V | CDR3
TRBJ1-6 | TRBV19 | CSSRGYSPLHF
TRBJ1-2 | TRBV4-2 | CASSQVSETNYGYTF
TRBJ1-2 | TRBV2 | CASSEITGGEVSGTF
TRBJ1-5 | TRBV19 | CASSRQPWNQPQHF
TRBJ1-6 | TRBV27 | CASQQVGLDSPLHF
TRBJ1-6 | TRBV28 | CATLSLGGSPLHF
TRBJ1-2 | TRBV11-2 | CASSFYLFGTGHGYTF
TRBJ1-5 | TRBV10-2 | CASRGQGSNQPQHF
TRBJ2-7 | TRBV6-1 | CASSENQRQYF
TRBJ2-3 | TRBV11-1 | CASSYSGGASDTQYF
TRBJ1-6 | TRBV20-1 | CSARRGNGNNSPLHF
TRBJ2-7 | TRBV4-3 | CASSQDTFYEQYF
TRBJ1-1 | TRBV24-1 | CATSEGGPPTEAFF
TRBJ1-1 | TRBV29-1 | CSARKNTEAFF
TRBJ2-1 | TRBV6-1 | CASSPRGGRWNEQFF
TRBJ1-6 | TRBV20-1 | CSDPCQGSYNSPLHF
TRBJ2-2 | TRBV13 | CASSPLETGELFF
TRBJ1-2 | TRBV28 | CASSRGQGGGYTF
TRBJ1-5 | TRBV19 | CASSIRTAQPQHF
TRBJ1-5 | TRBV20-1 | CSARHRDSNQPQHF
TRBJ2-2 | TRBV7-6 | CASSPRQASNTGELFF
TRBJ1-2 | TRBV9 | CASTKTGGHGYTF
TRBJ1-2 | TRBV4-1 | CASSPERATNYGYTF
TRBJ2-1 | TRBV4-1 | CASSQDLGGSSYNEQFF
TRBJ2-7 | TRBV6-1 | CASSEGTSGRKQYF
TRBJ1-5 | TRBV11-1 | CASREQEISLSNQPQHF
TRBJ2-5 | TRBV6-1 | CAGSDSPWGTQYF
TRBJ2-7 | TRBV4-1 | CASSQKEGTGGHEQYF
TRBJ2-2 | TRBV6-2/TRBV6-3 | CASRWGGPNTVELFF
TRBJ2-5 | TRBV7-9 | CASSLSTGGLQETQYF
TRBJ2-6 | TRBV7-2 | CASSLAPGSGANVLTF
TRBJ2-7 | TRBV6-2/TRBV6-3 | CATEGEGWGRVSPYEQYF
TRBJ2-1 | TRBV6-1 | CASSEALETGPYNEQFF
TRBJ1-5 | TRBV12-3/TRBV12-4 | CASSPRSQPETF
TRBJ2-5 | TRBV6-2/TRBV6-3 | CASSYNPDVGEETQYF
TRBJ1-3 | TRBV13 | CASSSRAGSGNTIYF
. | TRBV28 | CASSPSGGASWEQFF
TRBJ2-7 | TRBV28 | CASSLAISGAGPSYEQYF
TRBJ2-1 | TRBV24-1 | CATSDTAVAGSYNEQFF
TRBJ1-2 | TRBV6-1 | CASKKGQGDYGYTF
TRBJ1-6 | TRBV11-2 | CASSVDRVNSPLHF
TRBJ1-6 | TRBV5-1 | CASSLGYGHNSPLHF
TRBJ1-5 | TRBV28 | CASTRNSNQPQHF
TRBJ2-5 | TRBV2 | CVSTGVRKTQYF
TRBJ2-7 | TRBV9 | CASSEDIGPYEQYF
TRBJ2-3 | TRBV7-9 | CASSLSTSTDTQYF
TRBJ1-2 | TRBV28 | CASKDPGREIYGYTF
TRBJ2-3 | TRBV9 | CASSLSGTSTDTQYF
TRBJ2-7 | TRBV27 | CSSSLHLTYEQYF